This TCR beta chain comes out of a study of identical twins. Whole-study findings and limits: These conclusions were based on statistical analysis (cross-sectional, not following the same donors).

The authors used template switching to add a universal primer site and gave cDNA unique molecular identifiers. TCRdb called the 5' RACE reads again in MiXCR, with one record for every CDR3 protein. The profile covers hundreds of thousands of distinct CDR3 sequences, with roughly 8% appearing a single time and roughly 0.97% taken by the ten largest. The V segment lost 6 bases and the J segment 13 bases; nucleotides outside the gene matches: 4. The CDR3 sequence is 12 residues long. Comment on this clonotype: The antigen remains unidentified.

The sample was also linked to a second study, of yellow fever vaccine responses in identical twins. Per that study: Twins reportedly had a vaccine T cell response that seemed partly convergent, partly personalized.

This chain uses TRBV12-3 or TRBV12-4 with TRBJ1-6; 9 bases match TRBD1. The sequencing sample was made of PBMCs. The sequence derives from a woman aged 18 to 35 in good health. The CDR3: CASSRDRDPLHF. The CDR3 nucleotides are TGTGCCAGCAGCCGGGACAGGGATCCCCTCCACTTT.